This TCR beta chain was identified during a study of blood T cell repertoires in COVID-19. Looked up from germline, CDR1 is SGHTA and CDR2 is FQGNSA. There are 14 residues in the CDR3. The V gene lost 2 bases and the J gene lost 4 bases, with 12 bases spanning the gap. How the authors handled the data: Nucleated cell number was recorded as an estimate derived from reference gene primer amplification. Assay: immunoSEQ multiplex PCR; the TCRdb copy retains only in-frame clones and omits some. The DNA gave D and trimming, while V, J and clone size come from that table. The data show around 370,000 clones, around 90% seen once.

The V gene is TRBV7-2, the J gene TRBJ2-7, with TRBD1 as a possible D gene (6 bases). The receptor comes from a man younger than 35 with active or convalescent COVID-19. The sequenced sample consisted of peripheral blood. CDR3 bases: TGTGCCAGCAGCTTAAATACAGGGATTTACGAGCAGTACTTC. Translating it yields CASSLNTGIYEQYF.